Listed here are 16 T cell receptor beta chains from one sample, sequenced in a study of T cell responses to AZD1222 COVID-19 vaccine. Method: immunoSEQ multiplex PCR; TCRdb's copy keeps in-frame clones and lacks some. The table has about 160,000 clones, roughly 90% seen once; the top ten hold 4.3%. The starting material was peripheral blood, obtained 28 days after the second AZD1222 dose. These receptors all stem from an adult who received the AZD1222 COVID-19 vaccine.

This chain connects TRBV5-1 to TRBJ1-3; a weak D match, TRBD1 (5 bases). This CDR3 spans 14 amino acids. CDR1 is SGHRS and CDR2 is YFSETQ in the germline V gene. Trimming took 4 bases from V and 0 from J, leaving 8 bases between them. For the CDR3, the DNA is TGCGCCAGCAGCCTAGGGGACTCTGGAAACACCATATATTTT. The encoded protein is CASSLGDSGNTIYF.

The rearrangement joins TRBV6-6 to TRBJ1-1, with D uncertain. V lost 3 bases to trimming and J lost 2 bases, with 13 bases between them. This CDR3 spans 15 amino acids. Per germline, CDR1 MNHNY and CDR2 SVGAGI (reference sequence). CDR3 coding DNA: TGTGCCAGCAGTTATAATACGGCAGTTAACACTGAAGCTTTCTTT. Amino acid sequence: CASSYNTAVNTEAFF.

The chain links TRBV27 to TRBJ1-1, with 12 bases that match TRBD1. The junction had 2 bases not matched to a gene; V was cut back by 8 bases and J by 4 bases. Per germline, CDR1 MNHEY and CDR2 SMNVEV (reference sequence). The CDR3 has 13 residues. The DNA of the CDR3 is TGTGCCAGCGGGACAGGGGGCTTCACTGAAGCTTTCTTT. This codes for CASGTGGFTEAFF.

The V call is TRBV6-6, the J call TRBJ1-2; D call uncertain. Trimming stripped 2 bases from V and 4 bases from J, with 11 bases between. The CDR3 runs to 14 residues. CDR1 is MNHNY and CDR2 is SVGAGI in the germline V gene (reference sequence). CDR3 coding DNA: TGTGCCAGCAGTTACGATGCATCCTCCTATGGCTACACCTTC. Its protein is CASSYDASSYGYTF.

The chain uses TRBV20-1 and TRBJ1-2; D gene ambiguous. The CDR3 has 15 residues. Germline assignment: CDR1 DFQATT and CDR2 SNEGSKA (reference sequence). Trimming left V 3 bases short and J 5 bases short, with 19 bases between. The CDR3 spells CSASPPSTLAYGYTF. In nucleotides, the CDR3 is TGCAGTGCTAGTCCCCCCTCGACACTCGCGTATGGCTACACCTTC.

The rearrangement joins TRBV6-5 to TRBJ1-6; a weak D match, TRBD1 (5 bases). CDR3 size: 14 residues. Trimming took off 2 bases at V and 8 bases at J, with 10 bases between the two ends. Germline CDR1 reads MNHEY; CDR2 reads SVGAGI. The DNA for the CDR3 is TGTGCCAGCAGTTACATTGTCAGGGATTCACCCCTCCACTTT. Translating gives CASSYIVRDSPLHF.

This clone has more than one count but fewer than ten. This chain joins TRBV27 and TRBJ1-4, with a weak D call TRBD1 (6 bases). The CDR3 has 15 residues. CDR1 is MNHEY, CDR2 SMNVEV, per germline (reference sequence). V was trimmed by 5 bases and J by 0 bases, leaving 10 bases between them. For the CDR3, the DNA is TGTGCCAGCAGTCCCGAGGGGGCAACTAATGAAAAACTGTTTTTT. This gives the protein CASSPEGATNEKLFF. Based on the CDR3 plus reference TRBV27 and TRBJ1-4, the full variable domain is EAQVTQNPRYLITVTGKKLTVTCSQNMNHEYMSWYRQDPGLGLRQIYYSMNVEVTDKGDVPEGYKVSRKEKRNFPLILESPSPNQTSLYFCASSPEGATNEKLFFGSGTQLSVL.

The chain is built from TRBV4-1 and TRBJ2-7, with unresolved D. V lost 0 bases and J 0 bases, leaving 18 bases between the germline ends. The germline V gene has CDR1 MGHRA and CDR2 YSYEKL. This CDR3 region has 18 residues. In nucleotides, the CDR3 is TGCGCCAGCAGCCAAGATCTTAACTCACAGAAAAGCTCCTACGAGCAGTACTTC. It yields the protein CASSQDLNSQKSSYEQYF.

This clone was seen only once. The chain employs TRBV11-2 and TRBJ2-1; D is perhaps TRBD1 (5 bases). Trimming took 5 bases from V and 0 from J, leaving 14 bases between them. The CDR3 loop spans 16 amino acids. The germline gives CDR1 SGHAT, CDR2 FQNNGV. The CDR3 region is CASSRPGLSSYNEQFF. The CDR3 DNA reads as TGTGCCAGCAGCCGACCAGGGTTAAGCTCCTACAATGAGCAGTTCTTC.

The CDR3 reads CASTLWGQNTDTQYF. Here the CDR3 DNA reads TGTGCCAGCACCCTATGGGGACAGAACACAGATACGCAGTATTTT. The chain uses TRBV27 and TRBJ2-3, with 7 bases lining up with TRBD1. In germline, CDR1 is MNHEY, CDR2 SMNVEV (reference sequence). The CDR3 sequence is 15 residues long. V dropped 7 bases and J dropped 2; count of bases not matched to a gene: 9.

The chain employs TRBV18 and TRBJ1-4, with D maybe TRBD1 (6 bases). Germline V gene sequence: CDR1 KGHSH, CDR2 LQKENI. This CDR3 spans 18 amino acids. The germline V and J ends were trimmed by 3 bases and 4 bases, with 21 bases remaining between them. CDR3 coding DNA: TGTGCCAGCTCACCTCGCGCTCCTATGGGGGCCGGTAATGAAAAACTGTTTTTT. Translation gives CASSPRAPMGAGNEKLFF.

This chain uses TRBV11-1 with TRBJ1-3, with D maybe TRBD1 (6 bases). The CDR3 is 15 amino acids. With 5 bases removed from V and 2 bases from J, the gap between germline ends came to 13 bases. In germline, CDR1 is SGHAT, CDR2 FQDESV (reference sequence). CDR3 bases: TGTGCCAGCAGCCTTCAGGGGCTACCTGGAAACACCATATATTTT. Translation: CASSLQGLPGNTIYF.

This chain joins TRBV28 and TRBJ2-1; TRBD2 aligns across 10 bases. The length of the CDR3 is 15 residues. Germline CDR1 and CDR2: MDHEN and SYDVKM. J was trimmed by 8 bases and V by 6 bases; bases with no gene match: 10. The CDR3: CASSPASGGADEQFF. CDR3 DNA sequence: TGTGCCAGCAGCCCCGCGAGCGGGGGGGCCGATGAGCAGTTCTTC.

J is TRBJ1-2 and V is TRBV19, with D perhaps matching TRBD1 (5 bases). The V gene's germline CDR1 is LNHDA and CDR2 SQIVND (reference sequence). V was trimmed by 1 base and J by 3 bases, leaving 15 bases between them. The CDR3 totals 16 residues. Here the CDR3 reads CASSIGGMSADYGYTF. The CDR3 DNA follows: TGTGCCAGTAGTATAGGGGGGATGTCTGCAGACTATGGCTACACCTTC.

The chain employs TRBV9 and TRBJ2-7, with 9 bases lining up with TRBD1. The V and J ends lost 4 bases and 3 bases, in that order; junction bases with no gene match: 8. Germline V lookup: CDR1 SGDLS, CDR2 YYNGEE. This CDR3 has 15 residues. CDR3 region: CASSLTGTGIYEQYF. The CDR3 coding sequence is TGTGCCAGCAGCCTCACCGGGACAGGGATCTACGAGCAGTACTTC.

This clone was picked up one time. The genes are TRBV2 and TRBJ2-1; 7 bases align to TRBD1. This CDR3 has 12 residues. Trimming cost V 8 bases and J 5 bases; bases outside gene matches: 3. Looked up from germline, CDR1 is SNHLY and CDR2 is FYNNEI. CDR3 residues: CASDRDNNEQFF. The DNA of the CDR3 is TGTGCCAGCGACAGGGATAACAATGAGCAGTTCTTC.